Below are 29 T cell receptor beta chains sequenced from a single sample in a study of technical replicates of blood from several donors. TCRdb's table, derived via immunoSEQ multiplex PCR, lists solely in-frame clones and lacks some. The table shows approximately 77,000 clones, with approximately 94% occurring only once. Sample: T cells isolated from PBMCs. All receptors come from a human donor in good health.

This chain uses TRBV4-3 with TRBJ1-2, with D perhaps TRBD1 (6 bases). Germline CDR1 reads LGHNA; CDR2 reads YSLEER. The CDR3 totals 15 residues. The germline V and J ends were trimmed by 1 base and 4 bases, with 13 bases remaining between them. The CDR3 nucleotides read TGCGCCAGCAGCCAAGTCCCCACAGGGACCTATGGCTACACCTTC. The encoded protein is CASSQVPTGTYGYTF.

The chain employs TRBV4-2 and TRBJ1-4; TRBD1 matches at 7 bases. Germline V gene lookup returns CDR1 LGHNA and CDR2 YNFKEQ. The CDR3 sequence is 16 residues long. With V trimmed by 0 bases and J by 5 bases, 6 bases remained unmatched. The CDR3 nucleotides are TGTGCCAGCAGCCAAGAGTTGGGACAGTTAAATGAAAAACTGTTTTTT. It codes for CASSQELGQLNEKLFF.

The chain joins TRBV28 to TRBJ2-1; TRBD2 matches at 8 bases. Germline V CDR1 and CDR2: MDHEN, SYDVKM. V lost 7 bases and J lost 8; bases outside the gene matches: 10. The CDR3 has 14 amino acids. The DNA of the CDR3 is TGTGCCAGCAAACCGGGACTAGGCATTCATGAGCAGTTCTTC. Residues: CASKPGLGIHEQFF. The full variable domain, completed using reference TRBV28 and TRBJ2-1, is DVKVTQSSRYLVKRTGEKVFLECVQDMDHENMFWYRQDPGLGLRLIYFSYDVKMKEKGDIPEGYSVSREKKERFSLILESASTNQTSMYLCASKPGLGIHEQFFGPGTRLTVL.

The chain has TRBV20-1 and TRBJ2-7, with a possible D match to TRBD2 (5 bases). CDR1 and CDR2 (germline): DFQATT, SNEGSKA (reference sequence). The V end lost 5 bases, the J end lost 4 bases, and 9 bases lay between the germline ends. This CDR3 has 11 residues. CDR3 amino acids: CSARRGYEQYF. The CDR3 DNA reads TGCAGTGCTCGTCGAGGGTACGAGCAGTACTTC.

This clone was counted between two and nine times. This sample includes further DNA sequences coding for the same CDR3. J is TRBJ1-1 and V is TRBV19; D ambiguous. The length of the CDR3 is 11 residues. The V end was cut by 7 bases, the J end by 0 bases, with 3 bases between. Germline-derived CDR1 and CDR2 are LNHDA and SQIVND (reference sequence). The CDR3, as DNA: TGTGCCAGTACGGTGAACACTGAAGCTTTCTTT. It yields the protein CASTVNTEAFF.

V is TRBV5-6 and J is TRBJ1-2; 8 bases map to TRBD1. From germline, CDR1 is SGHDT and CDR2 YYEEEE. Losses at the gene ends were 2 bases for V and 0 bases for J; bases not matched to a gene: 9. This CDR3 has 17 residues. The CDR3, as DNA: TGTGCCAGCAGCTTCTTACTTGGACAGGGAGCTAACTATGGCTACACCTTC. Protein sequence: CASSFLLGQGANYGYTF.

The chain combines TRBV6-5 with TRBJ2-7, with 8 bases identical to TRBD2. J gave up 2 bases and V 2 bases, and 2 bases lay outside the gene matches. There are 14 residues in the CDR3. Per germline, CDR1 MNHEY and CDR2 SVGAGI. CDR3 bases: TGTGCCAGCAGTTACACTAGCGGAACCTACGAGCAGTACTTC. Translated: CASSYTSGTYEQYF.

This clone was recorded once. V and J are TRBV19 and TRBJ1-4; 8 bases align to TRBD1. Germline V gives CDR1 LNHDA, CDR2 SQIVND (reference sequence). The CDR3 length is 14 residues. J was trimmed by 5 bases and V by 5 bases; bases with no gene match: 4. The CDR3 loop is CASSLQGGNEKLFF. CDR3 sequence (DNA): TGTGCCAGTAGTCTACAGGGGGGGAATGAAAAACTGTTTTTT.

The chain has TRBV6-1 and TRBJ2-7; 9 bases match TRBD1. CDR1 MNHNS and CDR2 SASEGT come from the germline V gene. This CDR3 contains 15 residues. The ends lost 2 bases at V and 7 bases at J; junction bases unmatched: 9. CDR3 residues: CASSELGTGSLEQYF. DNA of the CDR3: TGTGCCAGCAGTGAATTAGGGACAGGGTCTCTGGAGCAGTACTTC.

Here the CDR3 DNA reads TGTGCCGCAGGGGGACTAGCGGGAGTTCCGGGGGAGCTGTTTTTT. Its translation: CAAGGLAGVPGELFF. The chain couples TRBV6-1 to TRBJ2-2, with 14 bases matching TRBD2. The CDR3 consists of 15 residues. Germline V gene data show CDR1 as MNHNS and CDR2 as SASEGT. The V gene end was trimmed by 11 bases and the J gene end by 8 bases; junction bases not matched to a gene: 10.

On this clone itself: A read error may produce the germline difference seen at one junction end. V and J are TRBV4-1 and TRBJ2-3; D ambiguous. This CDR3 contains 14 residues. Germline CDR1 and CDR2: MGHRA and YSYEKL. The chain's CDR3 is CAGSHGPSTDTQYF. Written as DNA, the CDR3 is TGCGCCGGCAGCCATGGCCCAAGCACAGATACGCAGTATTTT.

The chain carries TRBV2 and TRBJ1-5; TRBD1 matches 7 bases. The CDR3 runs 13 residues. Trimming took 11 bases from V and 4 from J; bases not matched to a gene: 8. CDR1 is SNHLY, CDR2 FYNNEI, per germline. CDR3 sequence (DNA): TGTGCCGCGGGGGGACAGCTTAATCAGCCCCAGCATTTT. Translation gives CAAGGQLNQPQHF. The full variable domain, in which reference TRBV2 and TRBJ1-5 provide the parts outside the CDR3, is EPEVTQTPSHQVTQMGQEVILRCVPISNHLYFYWYRQILGQKVEFLVSFYNNEISEKSEIFDDQFSVERPDGSNFTLKIRSTKLEDSAMYFCAAGGQLNQPQHFGDGTRLSIL.

The V gene is TRBV20-1, the J gene TRBJ2-1; D remains unclear. Trimming took 3 bases from V and 3 from J, leaving 3 bases between them. This CDR3 has 11 amino acids. Germline-derived CDR1 and CDR2 are DFQATT and SNEGSKA (reference sequence). The CDR3 region is CSASGYNEQFF. The DNA for the CDR3 is TGCAGTGCTAGCGGCTACAATGAGCAGTTCTTC.

This clone was observed once. The gene calls are TRBV6-1 and TRBJ2-1, with D unclear. CDR1 and CDR2 (germline): MNHNS, SASEGT. V was clipped by 6 bases and J by 6 bases, with 18 bases between them. This CDR3 contains 15 residues. CDR3 loop: CASRFEVPLLNEQFF. CDR3 nucleotides: TGTGCCAGCAGGTTCGAGGTCCCCCTCCTCAATGAGCAGTTCTTC.

V and J are TRBV6-5 and TRBJ2-2; possibly TRBD2 for D (5 bases). Germline lookup yields CDR1 MNHEY and CDR2 SVGAGI. V shed 3 bases and J shed 1 base, with 6 bases lying between them. This CDR3 comprises 14 residues. The CDR3 bases are TGTGCCAGCAGTTATCGGGAGAACACCGGGGAGCTGTTTTTT. Translation: CASSYRENTGELFF.

The V call is TRBV2, the J call TRBJ1-5; D is ambiguous. The germline V gene has CDR1 SNHLY and CDR2 FYNNEI. Trimming removed 3 bases from V and 2 bases from J, with 5 bases in between. This CDR3 is 13 amino acids long. CDR3: CASSEEGNQPQHF. DNA of the CDR3: TGTGCCAGCAGTGAGGAGGGCAATCAGCCCCAGCATTTT. Supplemented by reference TRBV2 and TRBJ1-5, the full variable domain reads EPEVTQTPSHQVTQMGQEVILRCVPISNHLYFYWYRQILGQKVEFLVSFYNNEISEKSEIFDDQFSVERPDGSNFTLKIRSTKLEDSAMYFCASSEEGNQPQHFGDGTRLSIL.

The rearrangement joins TRBV10-2 to TRBJ2-1, with 8 positions matching TRBD2. The CDR3 is made up of 18 amino acids. The V gene end was trimmed by 2 bases and the J gene end by 2 bases; junction bases not matched to a gene: 11. Germline values: CDR1 WSHSY, CDR2 SAAADI. This chain's CDR3 is CASSEPVGLAGPYNEQFF. The DNA of the CDR3 is TGCGCCAGCAGTGAGCCGGTCGGGCTAGCGGGTCCCTACAATGAGCAGTTCTTC.

This rearrangement joins TRBV13 to TRBJ2-1; 10 bases are a match to TRBD2. Germline V gene lookup returns CDR1 PRHDT and CDR2 FYEKMQ (reference sequence). The CDR3 is made up of 15 amino acids. V dropped 4 bases and J dropped 5; count of bases not matched to a gene: 5. DNA of the CDR3: TGTGCCAGCAGCTACCGGACTAGCGGTGACAATGAGCAGTTCTTC. Translated: CASSYRTSGDNEQFF. Variable domain in full (rest from reference TRBV13 and TRBJ2-1): AAGVIQSPRHLIKEKRETATLKCYPIPRHDTVYWYQQGPGQDPQFLISFYEKMQSDKGSIPDRFSAQQFSDYHSELNMSSLELGDSALYFCASSYRTSGDNEQFFGPGTRLTVL.

The J gene is TRBJ1-3, the V gene TRBV15; 10 bases fit TRBD1. Germline trimming cut 3 bases from V and 0 bases from J; bases unmatched to any gene: 2. The CDR3 has 16 residues. Germline V CDR1 and CDR2: LNHNV, YYDKDF (reference sequence). Here the CDR3 reads CATSRTGGLSGNTIYF. As DNA, the CDR3 is TGTGCCACCAGCAGGACAGGGGGCCTCTCTGGAAACACCATATATTTT. The full variable domain, in which reference TRBV15 and TRBJ1-3 provide the parts outside the CDR3, is DAMVIQNPRYQVTQFGKPVTLSCSQTLNHNVMYWYQQKSSQAPKLLFHYYDKDFNNEADTPDNFQSRRPNTSFCFLDIRSPGLGDTAMYLCATSRTGGLSGNTIYFGEGSWLTVV.

The rearrangement joins TRBV29-1 to TRBJ2-5; 8 bases are shared with TRBD1. This CDR3 region has 14 residues. V dropped 3 bases and J dropped 3; count of bases not matched to a gene: 6. Per germline, CDR1 SQVTM and CDR2 ANQGSEA. The CDR3 DNA is TGCAGCGTTGATACGGACAGGGAAAAAGAGACCCAGTACTTC. This encodes CSVDTDREKETQYF.

The chain combines TRBV9 with TRBJ1-1, with unresolved D. From germline, CDR1 is SGDLS and CDR2 YYNGEE. CDR3 length equals 15 residues. The V and J ends lost 0 bases and 1 base respectively, with 10 bases between them. The CDR3 DNA follows: TGTGCCAGCAGCGTAGGGTGGGAGGGGAACACTGAAGCTTTCTTT. Its translation: CASSVGWEGNTEAFF.

The rearrangement joins TRBV10-3 to TRBJ2-7, with 7 bases aligning to TRBD2. In germline, CDR1 is ENHRY, CDR2 SYGVKD. The CDR3 runs 13 residues. The V and J ends lost 8 bases and 6 bases, in that order; junction bases with no gene match: 10. CDR3 region: CAIRGEGLREQYF. CDR3 nucleotide sequence: TGTGCCATCCGGGGGGAGGGCCTCCGCGAGCAGTACTTC.

V is TRBV27 and J is TRBJ2-1, with D possibly matching TRBD2 (6 bases). The V gene's germline CDR1 is MNHEY and CDR2 SMNVEV (reference sequence). This CDR3 spans 13 amino acids. V was pared by 4 bases and J by 6 bases, with 10 bases between. Here the CDR3 DNA reads TGTGCCAGCAGTTACGGGAGAGGCAATGAGCAGTTCTTC. This sequence encodes CASSYGRGNEQFF.

The chain carries TRBV7-9 and TRBJ1-1; maybe TRBD1 (5 bases). Per germline, CDR1 SEHNR and CDR2 FQNEAQ (reference sequence). V was cut by 5 bases and J by 5 bases, with 12 bases left in between. This CDR3 region has 13 residues. The CDR3 DNA follows: TGTGCCAGCAGCCCCCAGGGTTTGACTGAAGCTTTCTTT. Translated, it gives CASSPQGLTEAFF.

The V call is TRBV9, the J call TRBJ2-2; D is undetermined. The CDR3 extends over 16 amino acids. Germline assignment: CDR1 SGDLS and CDR2 YYNGEE. The ends were cut back, 0 bases at V and 2 bases at J, with 11 bases in the middle. CDR3 loop: CASSVGRSTNTGELFF. CDR3 nucleotide sequence: TGTGCCAGCAGCGTAGGTCGGTCCACTAACACCGGGGAGCTGTTTTTT. Combining the CDR3 with reference TRBV9 and TRBJ2-2 gives the whole variable domain DSGVTQTPKHLITATGQRVTLRCSPRSGDLSVYWYQQSLDQGLQFLIQYYNGEERAKGNILERFSAQQFPDLHSELNLSSLELGDSALYFCASSVGRSTNTGELFFGEGSRLTVL.

The chain joins TRBV5-8 to TRBJ1-2; tentative D call: TRBD1 (6 bases). The CDR3 spans 11 residues. Germline V gene lookup returns CDR1 SGHTS and CDR2 YDEGEE. V shed 4 bases and J shed 14 bases, with 15 bases lying between them. The CDR3 protein is CASSPRQVGTF. CDR3 coding DNA: TGTGCCAGCAGCCCAAGACAGGTCGGGACCTTC.

This clone has only a few counts. The chain is built from TRBV28 and TRBJ2-1; no reliable D call. Germline CDR1 reads MDHEN; CDR2 reads SYDVKM. The CDR3 has 14 amino acids. V was cut by 2 bases and J by 5 bases, with 10 bases left in between. The CDR3 region has the DNA TGTGCCAGCAGTTTAGAGTATTTTAACAATGAGCAGTTCTTC. Protein product: CASSLEYFNNEQFF.

V gene TRBV25-1 combines with J gene TRBJ1-1, with a tentative D call TRBD1 (5 bases). The CDR3 consists of 12 residues. Between the trimmed V and J ends, which lost 7 bases and 9 bases, there was a span of 15 bases. Germline CDR1 MGHDK, CDR2 SYGVNS. The CDR3 sequence: CASTGIGDKAFF. CDR3 DNA sequence: TGTGCCAGCACAGGGATAGGTGACAAAGCTTTCTTT.

V and J are TRBV27 and TRBJ2-1; 7 bases line up with TRBD2. The CDR3 totals 15 residues. The germline gives CDR1 MNHEY, CDR2 SMNVEV (reference sequence). With V trimmed by 1 base and J by 5 bases, 5 bases remained unmatched. The CDR3 is CASSLWAGDHNEQFF. The CDR3 DNA reads as TGTGCCAGCAGTTTATGGGCGGGAGACCACAATGAGCAGTTCTTC.